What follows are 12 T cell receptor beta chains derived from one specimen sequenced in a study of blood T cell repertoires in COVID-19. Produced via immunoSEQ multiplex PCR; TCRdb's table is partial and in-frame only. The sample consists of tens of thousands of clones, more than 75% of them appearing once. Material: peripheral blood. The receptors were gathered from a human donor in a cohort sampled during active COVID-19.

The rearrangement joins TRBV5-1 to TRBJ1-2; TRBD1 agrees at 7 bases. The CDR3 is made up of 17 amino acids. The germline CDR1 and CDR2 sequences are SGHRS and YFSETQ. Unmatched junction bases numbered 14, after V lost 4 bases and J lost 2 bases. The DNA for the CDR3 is TGCGCCAGCAGCCCAGGAATGGTGGGACAGACAAACTATGGCTACACCTTC. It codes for CASSPGMVGQTNYGYTF.

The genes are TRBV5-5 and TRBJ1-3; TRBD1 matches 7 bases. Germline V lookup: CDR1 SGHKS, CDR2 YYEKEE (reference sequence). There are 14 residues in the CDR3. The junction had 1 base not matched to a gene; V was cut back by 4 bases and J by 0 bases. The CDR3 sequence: CASSRDSSGNTIYF. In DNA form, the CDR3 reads TGTGCCAGCAGCCGGGACAGCTCTGGAAACACCATATATTTT.

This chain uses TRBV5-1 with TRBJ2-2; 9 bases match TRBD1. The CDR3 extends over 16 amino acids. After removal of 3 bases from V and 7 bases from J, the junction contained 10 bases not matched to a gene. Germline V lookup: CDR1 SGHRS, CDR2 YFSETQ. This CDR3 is CASSWSGTGNGGELFF. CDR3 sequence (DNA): TGCGCCAGCAGCTGGTCCGGGACAGGGAATGGCGGGGAGCTGTTTTTT.

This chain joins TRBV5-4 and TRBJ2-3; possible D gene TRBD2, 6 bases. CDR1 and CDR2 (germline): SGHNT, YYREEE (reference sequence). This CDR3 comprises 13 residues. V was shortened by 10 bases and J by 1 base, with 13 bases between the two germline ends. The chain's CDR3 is CAGTGGGTDTQYF. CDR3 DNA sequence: TGTGCCGGCACAGGCGGGGGCACAGATACGCAGTATTTT.

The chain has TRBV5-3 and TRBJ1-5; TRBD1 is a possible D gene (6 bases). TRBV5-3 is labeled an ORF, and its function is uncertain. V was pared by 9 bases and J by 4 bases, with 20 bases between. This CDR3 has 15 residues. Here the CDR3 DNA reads TGTGCCATCCTATTCCGGGGGGGGCGTAATCAGCCCCAGCATTTT. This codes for CAILFRGGRNQPQHF.

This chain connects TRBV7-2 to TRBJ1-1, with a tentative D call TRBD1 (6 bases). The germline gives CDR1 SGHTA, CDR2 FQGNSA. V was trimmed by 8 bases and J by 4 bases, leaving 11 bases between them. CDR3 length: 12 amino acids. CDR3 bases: TGTGCCAGCTGGGGAGGGGGCACTGAAGCTTTCTTT. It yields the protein CASWGGGTEAFF.

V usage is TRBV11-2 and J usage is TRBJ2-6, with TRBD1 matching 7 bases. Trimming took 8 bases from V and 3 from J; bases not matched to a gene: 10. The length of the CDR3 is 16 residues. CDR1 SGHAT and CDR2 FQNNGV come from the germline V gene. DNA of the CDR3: TGTGCCAGCCGACCACTGAGGGGGCTTGGGGCCAACGTCCTGACTTTC. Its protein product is CASRPLRGLGANVLTF.

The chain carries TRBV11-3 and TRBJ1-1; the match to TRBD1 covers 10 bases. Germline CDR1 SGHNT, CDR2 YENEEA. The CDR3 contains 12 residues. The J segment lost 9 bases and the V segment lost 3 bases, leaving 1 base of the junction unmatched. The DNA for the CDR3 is TGTGCCAGCAGCTTGGACAGGGGGAAAGCTTTCTTT. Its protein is CASSLDRGKAFF.

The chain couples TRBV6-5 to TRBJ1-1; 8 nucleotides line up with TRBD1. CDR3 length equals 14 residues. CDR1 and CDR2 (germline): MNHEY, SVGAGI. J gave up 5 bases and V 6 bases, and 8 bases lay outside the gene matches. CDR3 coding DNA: TGTGCCAGCAGGATCACAGGGGGTAGGACTGAAGCTTTCTTT. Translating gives CASRITGGRTEAFF.

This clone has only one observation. CDR3 DNA sequence: TGTGCCAGCAGTGAAGGCGTGTCACCCCAGTACTTC. Encoded protein: CASSEGVSPQYF. The rearrangement uses TRBV6-1 and TRBJ2-5; no definite D call. From germline, CDR1 is MNHNS and CDR2 SASEGT. The ends were cut back, 1 base at V and 9 bases at J, with 9 bases in the middle. The CDR3 extends over 12 amino acids.

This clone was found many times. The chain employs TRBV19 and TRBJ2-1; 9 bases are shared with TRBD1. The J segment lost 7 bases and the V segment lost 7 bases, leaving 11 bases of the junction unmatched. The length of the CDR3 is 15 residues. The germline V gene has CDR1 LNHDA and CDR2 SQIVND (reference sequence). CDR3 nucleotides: TGTGCCAGTAACCGACCGGGACAGGGAAAAAATGAGCAGTTCTTC. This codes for CASNRPGQGKNEQFF.

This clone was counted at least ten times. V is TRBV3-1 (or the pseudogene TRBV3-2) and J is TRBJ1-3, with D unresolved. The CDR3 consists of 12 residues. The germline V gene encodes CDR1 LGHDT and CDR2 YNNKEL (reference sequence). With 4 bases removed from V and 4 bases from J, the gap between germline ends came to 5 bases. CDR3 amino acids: CASSRGGNTIYF. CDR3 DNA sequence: TGTGCCAGCAGCCGAGGGGGAAACACCATATATTTT.